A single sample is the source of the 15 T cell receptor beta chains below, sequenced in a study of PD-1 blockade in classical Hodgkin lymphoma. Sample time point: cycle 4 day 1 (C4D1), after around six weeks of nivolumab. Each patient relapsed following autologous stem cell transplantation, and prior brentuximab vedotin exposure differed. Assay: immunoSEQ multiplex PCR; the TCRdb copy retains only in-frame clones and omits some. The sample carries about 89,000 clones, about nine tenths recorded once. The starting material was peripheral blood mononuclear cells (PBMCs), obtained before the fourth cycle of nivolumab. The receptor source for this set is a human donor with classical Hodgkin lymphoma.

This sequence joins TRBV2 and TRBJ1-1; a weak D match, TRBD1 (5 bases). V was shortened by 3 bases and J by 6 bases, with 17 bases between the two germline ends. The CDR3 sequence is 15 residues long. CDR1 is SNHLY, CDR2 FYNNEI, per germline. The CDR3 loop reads CASSDRGQGAAEAFF. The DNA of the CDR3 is TGTGCCAGCAGTGATAGGGGCCAAGGGGCTGCTGAAGCTTTCTTT. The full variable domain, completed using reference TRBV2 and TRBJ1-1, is EPEVTQTPSHQVTQMGQEVILRCVPISNHLYFYWYRQILGQKVEFLVSFYNNEISEKSEIFDDQFSVERPDGSNFTLKIRSTKLEDSAMYFCASSDRGQGAAEAFFGQGTRLTVV.

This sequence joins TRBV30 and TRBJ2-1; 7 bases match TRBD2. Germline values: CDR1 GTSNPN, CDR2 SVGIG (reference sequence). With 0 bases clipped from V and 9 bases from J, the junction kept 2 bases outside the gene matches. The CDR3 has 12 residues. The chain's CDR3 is CAWSVGRAEQFF. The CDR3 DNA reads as TGTGCCTGGAGTGTTGGGAGGGCTGAGCAGTTCTTC.

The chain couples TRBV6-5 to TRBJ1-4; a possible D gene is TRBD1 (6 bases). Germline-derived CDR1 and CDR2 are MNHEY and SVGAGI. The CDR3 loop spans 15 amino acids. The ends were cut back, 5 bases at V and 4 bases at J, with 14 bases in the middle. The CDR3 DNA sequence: TGTGCCAGCAGTGCGCTGACAGGCGGTAATGAAAAACTGTTTTTT. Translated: CASSALTGGNEKLFF.

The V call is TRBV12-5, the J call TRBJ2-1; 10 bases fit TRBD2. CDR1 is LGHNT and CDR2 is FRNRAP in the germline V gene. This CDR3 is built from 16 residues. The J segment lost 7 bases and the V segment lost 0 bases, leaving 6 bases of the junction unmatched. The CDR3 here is CASGLVQAGGWNEQFF. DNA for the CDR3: TGTGCTAGTGGTTTGGTACAAGCGGGGGGGTGGAATGAGCAGTTCTTC.

The CDR3 coding sequence is TGCGCCAGCAGCGGGCCCTTCAACTACGAGCAGTACTTC. As protein: CASSGPFNYEQYF. The genes are TRBV5-1 and TRBJ2-7; D remains ambiguous. CDR1 is SGHRS, CDR2 YFSETQ, per germline. The CDR3 covers 13 residues. Trimming took off 4 bases at V and 3 bases at J, with 11 bases between the two ends. The whole variable domain, remainder taken from reference TRBV5-1 and TRBJ2-7, is KAGVTQTPRYLIKTRGQQVTLSCSPISGHRSVSWYQQTPGQGLQFLFEYFSETQRNKGNFPGRFSGRQFSNSRSEMNVSTLELGDSALYLCASSGPFNYEQYFGPGTRLTVT.

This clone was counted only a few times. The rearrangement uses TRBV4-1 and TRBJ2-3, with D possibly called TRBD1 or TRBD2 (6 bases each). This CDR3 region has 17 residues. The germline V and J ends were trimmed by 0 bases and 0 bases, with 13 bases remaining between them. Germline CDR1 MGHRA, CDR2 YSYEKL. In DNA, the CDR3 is TGCGCCAGCAGCCAAGATCGTCTGGGGGGCAGCACAGATACGCAGTATTTT. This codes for CASSQDRLGGSTDTQYF.

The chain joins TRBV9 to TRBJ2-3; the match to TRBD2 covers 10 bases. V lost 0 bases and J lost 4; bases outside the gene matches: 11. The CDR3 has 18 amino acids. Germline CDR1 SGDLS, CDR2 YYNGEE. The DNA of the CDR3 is TGTGCCAGCAGCGTAGAGCGGGGGGGCTTCAGCAGGGCAGATACGCAGTATTTT. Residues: CASSVERGGFSRADTQYF.

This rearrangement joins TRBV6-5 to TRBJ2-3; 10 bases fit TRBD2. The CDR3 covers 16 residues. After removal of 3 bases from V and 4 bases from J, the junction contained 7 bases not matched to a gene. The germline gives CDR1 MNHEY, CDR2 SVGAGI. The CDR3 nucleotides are TGTGCCAGCAGTTATTCAGAACTAGCGGGGCCAGATACGCAGTATTTT. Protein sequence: CASSYSELAGPDTQYF.

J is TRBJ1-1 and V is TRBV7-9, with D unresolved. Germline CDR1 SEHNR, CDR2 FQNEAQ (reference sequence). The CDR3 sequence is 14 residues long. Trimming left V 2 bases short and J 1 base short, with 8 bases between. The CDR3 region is CASSLRKGNTEAFF. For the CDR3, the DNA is TGTGCCAGCAGCTTACGTAAGGGGAACACTGAAGCTTTCTTT. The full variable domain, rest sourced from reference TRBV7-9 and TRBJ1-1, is DTGVSQNPRHKITKRGQNVTFRCDPISEHNRLYWYRQTLGQGPEFLTYFQNEAQLEKSRLLSDRFSAERPKGSFSTLEIQRTEQGDSAMYLCASSLRKGNTEAFFGQGTRLTVV.

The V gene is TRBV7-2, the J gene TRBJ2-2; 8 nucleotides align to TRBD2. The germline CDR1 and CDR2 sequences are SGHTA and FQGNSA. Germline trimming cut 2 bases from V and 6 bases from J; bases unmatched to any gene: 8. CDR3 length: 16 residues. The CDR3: CASSLQSGGAPGELFF. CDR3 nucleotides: TGTGCCAGCAGCTTACAATCGGGGGGGGCCCCCGGGGAGCTGTTTTTT.

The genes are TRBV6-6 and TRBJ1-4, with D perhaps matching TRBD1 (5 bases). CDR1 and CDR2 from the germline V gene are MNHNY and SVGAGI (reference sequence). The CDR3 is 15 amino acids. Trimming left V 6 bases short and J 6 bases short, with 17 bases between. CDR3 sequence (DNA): TGTGCCAGCAGCCCCCCCAACTCGGGGGATGAAAAACTGTTTTTT. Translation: CASSPPNSGDEKLFF.

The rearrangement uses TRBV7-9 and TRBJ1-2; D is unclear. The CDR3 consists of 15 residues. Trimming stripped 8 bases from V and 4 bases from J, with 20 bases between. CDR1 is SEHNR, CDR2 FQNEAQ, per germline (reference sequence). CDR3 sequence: CASPPEQDGFYGYTF. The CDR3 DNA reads TGTGCCAGCCCACCAGAGCAGGACGGCTTCTATGGCTACACCTTC.

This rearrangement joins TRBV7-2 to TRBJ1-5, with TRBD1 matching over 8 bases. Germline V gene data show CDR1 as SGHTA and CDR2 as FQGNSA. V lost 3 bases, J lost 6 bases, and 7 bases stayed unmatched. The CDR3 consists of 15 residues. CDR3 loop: CASSFTGGESQPQHF. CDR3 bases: TGTGCCAGCAGCTTTACAGGGGGAGAGAGTCAGCCCCAGCATTTT.

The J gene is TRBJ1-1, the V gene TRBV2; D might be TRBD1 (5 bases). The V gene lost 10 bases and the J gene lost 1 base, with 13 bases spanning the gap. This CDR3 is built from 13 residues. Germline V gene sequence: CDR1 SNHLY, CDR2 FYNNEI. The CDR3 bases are TGTGCCAACTTGACAGTAGCGAACACTGAAGCTTTCTTT. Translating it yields CANLTVANTEAFF. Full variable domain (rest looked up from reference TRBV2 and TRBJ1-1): EPEVTQTPSHQVTQMGQEVILRCVPISNHLYFYWYRQILGQKVEFLVSFYNNEISEKSEIFDDQFSVERPDGSNFTLKIRSTKLEDSAMYFCANLTVANTEAFFGQGTRLTVV.

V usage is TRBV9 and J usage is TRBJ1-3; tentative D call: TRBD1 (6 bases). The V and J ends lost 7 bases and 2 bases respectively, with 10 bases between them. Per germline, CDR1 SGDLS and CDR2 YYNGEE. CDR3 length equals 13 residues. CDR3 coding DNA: TGTGCCAGCGCGACAGGCCCTGGAAACACCATATATTTT. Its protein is CASATGPGNTIYF.